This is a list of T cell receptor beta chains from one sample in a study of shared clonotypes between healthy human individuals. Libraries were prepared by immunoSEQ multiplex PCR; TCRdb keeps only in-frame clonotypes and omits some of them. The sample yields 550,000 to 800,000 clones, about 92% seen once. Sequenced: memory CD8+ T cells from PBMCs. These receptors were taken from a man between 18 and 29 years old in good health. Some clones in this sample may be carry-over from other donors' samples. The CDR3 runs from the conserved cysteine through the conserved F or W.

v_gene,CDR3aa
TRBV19,CASSSPVSNQPQHF
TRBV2,CASKAGGGPGNEQFF
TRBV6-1,CASSSSGRVTGELFF
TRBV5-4,CASSLWDLRGTEAFF
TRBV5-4,CASSWLGGNSYEQYF
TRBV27,CASSFLLNTGELFF
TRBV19,CASSISPGSFGYTF
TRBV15,CATSRDRAPNRAQYF
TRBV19,CASSRPEGAFF
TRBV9,CASSAGQGITDTQYF
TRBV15,CATKGHSFSGANVLTF
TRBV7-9,CASSRDRTDEQFF
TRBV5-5,CASSLYGGRAHPETQYF
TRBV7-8,CASSLAWPVGELFF
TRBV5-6,CASSLDSNYGYTF
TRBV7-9,CASSLSSAGANVLTF
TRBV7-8,CASSLVFKILDNEQFF
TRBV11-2,CASSGRDQSSYNEQFF
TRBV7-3,CASSSDMGTEAFF
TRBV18,CASSLHRVTDTQYF
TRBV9,CASSEPGAYGYTF
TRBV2,CASSDVDRLQETQYF
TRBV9,CASSASGNYNEQFF
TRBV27,CASRLAGALTQYF
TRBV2,CASSEVARGAYGYTF
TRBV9,CASSPPSRGHGYTF
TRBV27,CASSSLSWVVSGANVLTF
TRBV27,CASSPSSKRDGYTF
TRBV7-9,CASRFTGGGTDTQYF
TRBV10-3,CAIGPNGRRRLAPWLTGELFF
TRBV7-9,CASSSAGGPYEQYF
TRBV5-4,CASSPGRAGGTGELFF
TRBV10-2,CASSGLAGGWHEQFF
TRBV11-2,CASSLGPGQSYNEQFF
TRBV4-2,CASSQGVGLGSYEQYF
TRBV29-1,CSVEDRDRGRGYTF
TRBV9,CASSAKGQGGDGYTF
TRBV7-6,CASSASGIDEQYF
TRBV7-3,CASSPDRTGDHEQYF
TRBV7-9,CASSLAGTPYEQYF
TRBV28,CASRPGQKKETQYF
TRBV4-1,CASSQDRRLGPQHF
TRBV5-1,CASSPLGQYGYTF
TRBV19,CASTLDRNSNQPQHF
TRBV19,CASSEGSNTEAFF